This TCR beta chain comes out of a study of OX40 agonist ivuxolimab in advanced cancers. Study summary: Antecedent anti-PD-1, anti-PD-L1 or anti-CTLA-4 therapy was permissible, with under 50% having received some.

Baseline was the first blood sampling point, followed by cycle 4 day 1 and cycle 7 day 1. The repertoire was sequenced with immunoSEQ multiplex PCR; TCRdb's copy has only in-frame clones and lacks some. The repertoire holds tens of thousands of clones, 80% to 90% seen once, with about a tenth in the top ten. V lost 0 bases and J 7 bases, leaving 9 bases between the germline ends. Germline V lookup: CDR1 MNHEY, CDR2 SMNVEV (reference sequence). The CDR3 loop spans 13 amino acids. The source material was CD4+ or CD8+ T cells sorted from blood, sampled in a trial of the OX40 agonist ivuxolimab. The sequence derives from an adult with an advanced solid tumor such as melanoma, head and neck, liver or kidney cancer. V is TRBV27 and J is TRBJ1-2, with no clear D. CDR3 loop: CASSLSPGVGYTF. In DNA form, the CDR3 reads TGTGCCAGCAGTTTATCGCCCGGGGTTGGCTACACCTTC.